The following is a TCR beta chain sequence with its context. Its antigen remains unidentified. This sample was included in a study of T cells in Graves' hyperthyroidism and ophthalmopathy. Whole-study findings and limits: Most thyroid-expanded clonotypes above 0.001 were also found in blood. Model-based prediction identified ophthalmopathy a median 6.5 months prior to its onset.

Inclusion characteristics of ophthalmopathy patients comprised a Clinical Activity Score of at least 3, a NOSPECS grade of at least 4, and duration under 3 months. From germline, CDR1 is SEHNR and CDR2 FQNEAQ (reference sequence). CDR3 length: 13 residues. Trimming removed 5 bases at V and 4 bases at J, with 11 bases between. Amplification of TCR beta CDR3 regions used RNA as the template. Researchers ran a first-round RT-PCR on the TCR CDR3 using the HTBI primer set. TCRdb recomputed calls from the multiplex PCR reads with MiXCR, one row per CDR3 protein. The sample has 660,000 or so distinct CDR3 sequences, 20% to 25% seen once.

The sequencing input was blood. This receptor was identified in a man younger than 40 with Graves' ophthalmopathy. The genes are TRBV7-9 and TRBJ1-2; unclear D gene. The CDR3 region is CASSPVGPYGYTF. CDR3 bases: TGTGCCAGCAGCCCGGTAGGGCCCTATGGCTACACCTTC.